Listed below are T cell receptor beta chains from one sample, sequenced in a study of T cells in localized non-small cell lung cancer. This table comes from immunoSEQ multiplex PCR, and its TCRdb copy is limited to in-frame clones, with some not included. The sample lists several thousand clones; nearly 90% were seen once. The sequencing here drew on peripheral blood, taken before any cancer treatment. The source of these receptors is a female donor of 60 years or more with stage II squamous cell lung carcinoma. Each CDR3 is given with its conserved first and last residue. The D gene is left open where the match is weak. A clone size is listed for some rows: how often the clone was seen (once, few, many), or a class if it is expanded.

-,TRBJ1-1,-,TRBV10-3,TGTGCCATCAGTGTCCCAGGAGGCGAAGCTTTCTTT,CAISVPGGEAFF
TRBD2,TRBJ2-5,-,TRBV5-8,TGTGCCAGCAGCTTGGGGAGACTAGCGGGACCTGGGGAGACCCAGTACTTC,CASSLGRLAGPGETQYF
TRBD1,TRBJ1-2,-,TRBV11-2,TGTGCCAGCAGCTTAGGTGAAGGGGGCTACTATGGCTACACCTTC,CASSLGEGGYYGYTF
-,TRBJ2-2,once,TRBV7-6,TGTGCCAGCTCGTGGGTGAACACCGGGGAGCTGTTTTTT,CASSWVNTGELFF
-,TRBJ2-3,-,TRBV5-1,TGCGCCAGCAGCTTAGACGGAGGATACACAGATACGCAGTATTTT,CASSLDGGYTDTQYF
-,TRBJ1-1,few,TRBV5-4,TGTGCCAGCAGTAAACAGGCGGTTATCCCTGAAGCTTTCTTT,CASSKQAVIPEAFF
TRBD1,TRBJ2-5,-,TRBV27,TGTGCCAGCAGTCGGACAGGGGGTCTCGAGACCCAGTACTTC,CASSRTGGLETQYF
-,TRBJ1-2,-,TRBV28,TGTGCCAGCAGTCCAGACCGCTATGGCTACACCTTC,CASSPDRYGYTF
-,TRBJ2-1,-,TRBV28,TGTGCCAGCATCGTTGGAGGGGGAGGCTACAATGAGCAGTTCTTC,CASIVGGGGYNEQFF
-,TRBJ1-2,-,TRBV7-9,TGTGCCAGCAGCCTGGACAGCTCTAACTATGGCTACACCTTC,CASSLDSSNYGYTF
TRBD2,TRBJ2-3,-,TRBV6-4,TGTGCCAGCGGTCCTAGCGGGAGTGATACGCAGTATTTT,CASGPSGSDTQYF
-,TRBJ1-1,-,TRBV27,TGTGCCAGCAGTTCCCCAACAGGGCGGAACACTGAAGCTTTCTTT,CASSSPTGRNTEAFF
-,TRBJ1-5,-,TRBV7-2,TGTGCCTCCAGGGGTCCAGGCAATCAGCCCCAGCATTTT,CASRGPGNQPQHF
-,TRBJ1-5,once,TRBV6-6,TGTGCCAGCAGCTACACAGGCAGCCAGCCCCAGCATTTT,CASSYTGSQPQHF
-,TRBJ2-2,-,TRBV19,TGTGCCAGTAGTATTAACGGGCGGGTCACCGGGGAGCTGTTTTTT,CASSINGRVTGELFF
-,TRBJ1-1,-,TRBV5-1,TGCGCCAGCAGCCCCATGACAGCCAACACTGAAGCTTTCTTT,CASSPMTANTEAFF
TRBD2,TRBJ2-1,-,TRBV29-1,TGCAGCTCGGGGGGTCCCGAGATGTACAATGAGCAGTTCTTC,CSSGGPEMYNEQFF
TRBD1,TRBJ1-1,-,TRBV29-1,TGCAGCGTTCCCCCCAGCGGGACAGGGGGTACTGAAGCTTTCTTT,CSVPPSGTGGTEAFF
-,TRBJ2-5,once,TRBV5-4,TGTGCCAGCAGGGGGGGGGCAGAGACCCAGTACTTC,CASRGGAETQYF
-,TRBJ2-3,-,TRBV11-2,TGTGCCAGCAGCCACGACAGGACAGATACGCAGTATTTT,CASSHDRTDTQYF
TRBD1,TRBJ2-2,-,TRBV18,TGTGCCAGCTCACCACGACAGGGGGAGACCGGGGAGCTGTTTTTT,CASSPRQGETGELFF
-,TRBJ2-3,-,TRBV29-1,TGCAGCGTTGAAGATACCCCCCAACCCCTAGAGTGGGCAGATACGCAGTATTTT,CSVEDTPQPLEWADTQYF
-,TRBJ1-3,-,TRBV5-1,TGCGCCAGCAGAATCGAGGGGCCTGGAAACACCATATATTTT,CASRIEGPGNTIYF
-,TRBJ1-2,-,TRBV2,TGTGCCAGCACCGGAGTATATGGCTACACCTTC,CASTGVYGYTF
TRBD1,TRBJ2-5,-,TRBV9,TGTGCCAGCAGCGTAGGTTCAGGGGGGACCCAGTACTTC,CASSVGSGGTQYF
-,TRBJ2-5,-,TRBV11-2,TGTGCCAGCAGCCAAACTCTAGGACAGCAAGAGACCCAGTACTTC,CASSQTLGQQETQYF
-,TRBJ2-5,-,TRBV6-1,TGTGCCAGCTTTCGGACGGTGGGGGAGACCCAGTACTTC,CASFRTVGETQYF
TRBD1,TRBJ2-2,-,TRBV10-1,TGCGCCAGCAGTGAGTCACAGGGGTCCGGGGAGCTGTTTTTT,CASSESQGSGELFF
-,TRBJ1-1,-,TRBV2,TGTGCCCAAGGAGGGGACACTGAAGCTTTCTTT,CAQGGDTEAFF
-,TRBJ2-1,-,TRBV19,TGTGCCAGTAGAGCGGGCTACAATGAGCAGTTCTTC,CASRAGYNEQFF
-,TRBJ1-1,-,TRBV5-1,TGCGCCAGCAGCGAGGACACGGAGAACACTGAAGCTTTCTTT,CASSEDTENTEAFF
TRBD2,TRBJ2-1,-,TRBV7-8,TGTGCCAGCAGCTTAGTTATGACTAGCGGTTTCAATGAGCAGTTCTTC,CASSLVMTSGFNEQFF
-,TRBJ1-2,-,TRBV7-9,TGTGCCTACTGGGGGAGAGCCGGCTACACCTTC,CAYWGRAGYTF
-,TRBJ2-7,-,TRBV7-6,TGTGCCAGCAGCTTGGGACACAGCTACGAGCAGTACTTC,CASSLGHSYEQYF
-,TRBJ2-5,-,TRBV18,TGTGCCAGCTCACCACGCGACTTTCAAGAGACCCAGTACTTC,CASSPRDFQETQYF
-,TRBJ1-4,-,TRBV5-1,TGCGCCAGCAGCTTGTCTGGGACCACTAATGAAAAACTGTTTTTT,CASSLSGTTNEKLFF
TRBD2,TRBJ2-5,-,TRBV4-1,TGCGCCAGCAGCCAAGGGCCACTAGCGGGGGGGCAAGAGACCCAGTACTTC,CASSQGPLAGGQETQYF
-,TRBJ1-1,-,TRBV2,TGTGCCAGCAGTGGGATGATTTCGGGGCCCAACGAGGGAGCTTTCTTT,CASSGMISGPNEGAFF
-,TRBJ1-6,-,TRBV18,TGTGCCAGCTCACCTGACAGCGGGACGTGGTCACCCCTCCACTTT,CASSPDSGTWSPLHF
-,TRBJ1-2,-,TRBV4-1,TGCGCCAGCAGCCAAGATTTAGGGAACTATGGCTACACCTTC,CASSQDLGNYGYTF
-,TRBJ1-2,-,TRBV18,TGTGCCAGCTCACCACGGGAGGGGGATGGCTACACCTTC,CASSPREGDGYTF
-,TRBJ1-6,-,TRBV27,TGTGCCAGCACTCCTCGAGGGGGGACAAATTCACCCCTCCACTTT,CASTPRGGTNSPLHF
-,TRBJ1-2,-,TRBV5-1,TGCGCCAGCAGTTTACAACAGGAGGTTGGCTACACCTTC,CASSLQQEVGYTF
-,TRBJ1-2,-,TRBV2,TGTGCCAGCAGTGAATTGGGGACGGACAGCTATGGCTACACCTTC,CASSELGTDSYGYTF
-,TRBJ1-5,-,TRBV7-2,TGTGCCAGCAGCCCCATACAGGGACGGGCTCAGCCCCAGCATTTT,CASSPIQGRAQPQHF
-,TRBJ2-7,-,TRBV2,TGTGCCAGCAGGGAACGAGGAGGGCCCAGCGAGCAGTACTTC,CASRERGGPSEQYF
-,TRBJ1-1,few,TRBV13,TGTGCCAGCAGCTCTCCGACAGGGAACACTGAAGCTTTCTTT,CASSSPTGNTEAFF
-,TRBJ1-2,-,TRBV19,TGTGCCAGTAACTCTGGGGATGATCACTATGGCTACACCTTC,CASNSGDDHYGYTF
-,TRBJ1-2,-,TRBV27,TGTGCCAGCAGTTCCAATGACGGGAACTATGGCTACACCTTC,CASSSNDGNYGYTF
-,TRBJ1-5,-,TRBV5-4,TGTGCCAGCAGCTCACAGGGTTCAGGGCAGCCCCAGCATTTT,CASSSQGSGQPQHF
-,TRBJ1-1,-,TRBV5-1,TGCGCCAGCAGCACGACAGGAGACACTGAAGCTTTCTTT,CASSTTGDTEAFF
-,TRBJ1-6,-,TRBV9,TGTGCCAGCAGCGTAGTTGCAGAAAATAATTCACCCCTCCACTTT,CASSVVAENNSPLHF
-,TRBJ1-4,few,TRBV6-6,TGTGCCAGCAGTCAGACAGCGGGAGGTGAAAAACTGTTTTTT,CASSQTAGGEKLFF
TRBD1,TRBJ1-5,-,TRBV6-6,TGTGCCAGCAGTATGGGACAGCCAGGCCAGCCCCAGCATTTT,CASSMGQPGQPQHF
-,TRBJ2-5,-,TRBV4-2,TGTGCCAGCAGCCAAGATACCCGAGAGACCCAGTACTTC,CASSQDTRETQYF